Listed here are 4 T cell receptor beta chains from one sample, sequenced in a study of early T cells in non-severe SARS-CoV-2 infection (dated by TCRdb to the early 2020s). Library preparation employed 5' RACE. TCRdb records NextSeq 500 as the sequencer. TCRdb reran the public reads through fastp at Q25 and MiXCR, keeping productive beta chains. Records with the same CDR3 protein are collapsed into one entry carrying the most frequent genes and DNA. The sample table shows roughly 50,000 distinct CDR3 sequences, and 6% to 8% are seen once. The ten most abundant clones make up 5.5% to 8% of the sample. The sequenced sample was whole blood, obtained at baseline. These receptors were collected from an adult who was a healthcare worker with PCR-confirmed SARS-CoV-2 infection or an uninfected control (not recorded which).

This clonotype was seen many times. The chain recombines TRBV12-3 or TRBV12-4 with TRBJ2-1; D unclear. V lost 4 bases, J lost 9 bases, and 10 bases lay in between. The CDR3 length is 12 residues. CDR3 in DNA: TGTGCCAGCAGTTCAACAGACTCTGAGCAGTTCTTC. As protein: CASSSTDSEQFF.

The chain uses TRBV5-1 and TRBJ1-6; TRBD1 might be the D (6 bases). Germline assignment: CDR1 SGHRS and CDR2 YFSETQ. V was shortened by 4 bases and J by 7 bases, with 15 bases between the two germline ends. This CDR3 spans 15 amino acids. This chain's CDR3 is CASSQRQEGNSPLHF. CDR3 DNA: TGCGCCAGCAGCCAACGACAGGAGGGGAATTCACCCCTCCACTTT.

The V and J genes are TRBV19 and TRBJ2-5; 9 bases align to TRBD2. Germline assignment: CDR1 LNHDA and CDR2 SQIVND (reference sequence). CDR3 length equals 15 residues. Germline trimming cut 4 bases from V and 2 bases from J; bases unmatched to any gene: 5. The CDR3 region is CASSRASGTQETQYF. CDR3 nucleotide sequence: TGTGCCAGTAGTAGGGCTAGCGGGACTCAAGAGACCCAGTACTTC.

V and J are TRBV29-1 and TRBJ2-4; possibly TRBD2 for D (7 bases). V was trimmed by 7 bases and J by 8 bases, leaving 15 bases between them. Germline CDR1 is SQVTM and CDR2 is ANQGSEA. The CDR3 is 12 amino acids. The CDR3 bases are TGCAGCGCACGCCAGGGGAGGGACATTCAGTACTTC. Encoded protein: CSARQGRDIQYF.